The 26 T cell receptor beta chains below were found in one sample sequenced in a study of cytomegalovirus exposure and HLA in healthy donors. The PCR contained 60 Vbeta and 13 Jbeta primers. Profiling relied on immunoSEQ multiplex PCR, and the TCRdb table lists in-frame clones only, not all of them. The repertoire consists of 100,000 to 150,000 clones, with around 70% occurring once and the leading ten covering roughly 2.1%. Material for sequencing was PBMCs. These receptors were obtained from a woman between 40 and 50 years old in good health and CMV-seropositive.

The chain employs TRBV29-1 and TRBJ2-1; TRBD1 might be the D (5 bases). The CDR3 has 13 residues. Per germline, CDR1 SQVTM and CDR2 ANQGSEA. Trimming stripped 2 bases from V and 5 bases from J, with 10 bases between. CDR3: CSVERQGNNEQFF. In nucleotides, the CDR3 is TGCAGCGTTGAAAGGCAGGGTAACAATGAGCAGTTCTTC.

V usage is TRBV29-1 and J usage is TRBJ1-4, with 8 nucleotides matching TRBD1. CDR1 is SQVTM, CDR2 ANQGSEA, per germline. V trimming: 1 base; J trimming: 10 bases; junction bases outside the gene matches: 8. The CDR3 covers 14 residues. The DNA for the CDR3 is TGCAGCGTTGAAGGCACAGGGGGGGCCGGAAAACTGTTTTTT. Amino acids: CSVEGTGGAGKLFF.

This clone was counted a few times. CDR3 DNA sequence: TGTGCCAGCAGCGTGGACGCGGGGAACACTGAAGCTTTCTTT. The encoded protein is CASSVDAGNTEAFF. The rearrangement uses TRBV5-4 and TRBJ1-1, with D uncertain. Trimming took off 4 bases at V and 1 base at J, with 11 bases between the two ends. Germline V CDR1 and CDR2: SGHNT, YYREEE (reference sequence). The CDR3 extends over 14 amino acids.

Of note for this clone: A read error may account for a junction end that differs from germline. CDR3 in DNA: TGTGCCAGCAGCCCGGGGACAGATATAGCCAAAAACATTCGGTACTTC. Its protein product is CASSPGTDIAKNIRYF. This rearrangement joins TRBV28 to TRBJ2-4; TRBD1 aligns across 7 bases. The CDR3 sequence is 16 residues long. Germline loops: CDR1 MDHEN, CDR2 SYDVKM.

The chain employs TRBV5-4 and TRBJ2-2, with D perhaps TRBD2 (6 bases). The CDR3 consists of 14 residues. V was cut by 4 bases and J by 6 bases, with 13 bases left in between. CDR1 is SGHNT and CDR2 is YYREEE in the germline V gene (reference sequence). CDR3 coding DNA: TGTGCCAGCAGCCGTGGGGGGTTCGCCGGGGAGCTGTTTTTT. Translated, it gives CASSRGGFAGELFF.

This CDR3 reads CASSDRATATDTQYF. The CDR3 DNA sequence: TGTGCCAGCAGCGACAGGGCGACGGCCACAGATACGCAGTATTTT. The chain joins TRBV9 to TRBJ2-3; D is perhaps TRBD1 (6 bases). The germline V gene encodes CDR1 SGDLS and CDR2 YYNGEE. V was pared by 3 bases and J by 2 bases, with 13 bases between. This CDR3 is built from 15 residues.

The V call is TRBV2, the J call TRBJ1-5; no clear D gene. Germline CDR1 SNHLY, CDR2 FYNNEI. The V and J ends lost 1 base and 4 bases respectively, with 5 bases between them. The CDR3 length is 13 residues. CDR3 sequence: CASSEGRNQPQHF. DNA of the CDR3: TGTGCCAGCAGTGAAGGGAGGAATCAGCCCCAGCATTTT.

V is TRBV27 and J is TRBJ2-3, with 14 bases identical to TRBD2. J gave up 1 base and V 5 bases, and 8 bases lay outside the gene matches. The germline V gene has CDR1 MNHEY and CDR2 SMNVEV (reference sequence). The CDR3 consists of 18 residues. The CDR3 reads CASSPRLAGGPGTDTQYF. For the CDR3, the DNA is TGTGCCAGCAGTCCTAGACTAGCGGGAGGGCCGGGCACAGATACGCAGTATTTT.

The chain combines TRBV7-2 with TRBJ2-2, with D maybe TRBD2 (5 bases). V was trimmed by 5 bases and J by 5 bases, leaving 24 bases between them. The CDR3 spans 18 residues. CDR1 and CDR2 from the germline V gene are SGHTA and FQGNSA. As DNA, the CDR3 is TGTGCCAGCAGCCAGATTTGGCGCCCGAAAACGGGGACCGGGGAGCTGTTTTTT. Translating gives CASSQIWRPKTGTGELFF.

This rearrangement joins TRBV29-1 to TRBJ2-1; 13 positions match TRBD2. There are 14 residues in the CDR3. V lost 6 bases to trimming and J lost 3 bases; unmatched junction nucleotides: 2. The V gene's germline CDR1 is SQVTM and CDR2 ANQGSEA. The CDR3 nucleotides read TGCAGCGTGAGACTAGCGGGGGGCTACAATGAGCAGTTCTTC. Translating gives CSVRLAGGYNEQFF.

The CDR3 sequence is CASSLQGPGFGNTIYF. CDR3 nucleotide sequence: TGTGCCAGCAGCTTGCAGGGCCCAGGATTTGGAAACACCATATATTTT. The rearrangement uses TRBV5-6 and TRBJ1-3; possible D gene TRBD1, 5 bases. There are 16 residues in the CDR3. Germline values: CDR1 SGHDT, CDR2 YYEEEE. V was trimmed by 1 base and J by 3 bases, leaving 14 bases between them.

A few counts support this clone. The J gene is TRBJ2-2, the V gene TRBV6-4, with 9 nucleotides matching TRBD2. V shed 2 bases, J shed 3 bases, and the junction held 4 bases outside the gene matches. The V gene's germline CDR1 is MRHNA and CDR2 SNTAGT. The CDR3 contains 16 residues. The CDR3 DNA is TGTGCCAGCAGTGACAAAAGCGGGGGGCACACCGGGGAGCTGTTTTTT. Translation gives CASSDKSGGHTGELFF.

This clone was detected many times. The genes are TRBV2 and TRBJ2-7, with 8 positions matching TRBD1. Germline lookup yields CDR1 SNHLY and CDR2 FYNNEI. This CDR3 region has 14 residues. J gave up 5 bases and V 4 bases, and 7 bases lay outside the gene matches. CDR3 residues: CASSVGQEADEQYF. Written as DNA, the CDR3 is TGTGCCAGCAGTGTGGGACAGGAGGCCGACGAGCAGTACTTC.

The V and J genes are TRBV4-1 and TRBJ2-7; TRBD1 agrees at 7 bases. The CDR3 length is 14 residues. V shed 1 base, J shed 5 bases, and the junction held 5 bases outside the gene matches. Germline CDR1 MGHRA, CDR2 YSYEKL. The CDR3 is CASSQVQGVNEQYF. DNA for the CDR3: TGCGCCAGCAGCCAAGTCCAGGGGGTCAACGAGCAGTACTTC.

The CDR3 reads CASRYMTGTNTGELFF. CDR3 nucleotide sequence: TGCGCCAGCAGATATATGACAGGAACGAACACCGGGGAGCTGTTTTTT. The chain employs TRBV5-1 and TRBJ2-2; perhaps TRBD1 as D (6 bases). There are 16 residues in the CDR3. CDR1 and CDR2 from the germline V gene are SGHRS and YFSETQ. Trimming shortened V by 5 bases and J by 0 bases, and 14 bases separated the two germline ends.

The V gene is TRBV10-3, the J gene TRBJ2-3; D possibly corresponds to TRBD1 (6 bases). This CDR3 has 15 residues. With 3 bases removed from V and 6 bases from J, the gap between germline ends came to 16 bases. CDR1 ENHRY and CDR2 SYGVKD come from the germline V gene. Here the CDR3 reads CAISDSAGTSDTQYF. Here the CDR3 DNA reads TGTGCCATCAGTGACTCGGCCGGGACATCGGATACGCAGTATTTT.

This clone has only a few counts. V usage is TRBV6-4 and J usage is TRBJ2-1; 7 bases align to TRBD1. V lost 5 bases to trimming and J lost 7 bases; unmatched junction nucleotides: 11. The CDR3 spans 15 residues. Germline V CDR1 and CDR2: MRHNA, SNTAGT. The CDR3 nucleotides read TGTGCCAGCAGTCTCACAGGGGATTCTCCAAATGAGCAGTTCTTC. Protein sequence: CASSLTGDSPNEQFF.

V and J are TRBV4-1 and TRBJ1-5; 7 bases fit TRBD1. This CDR3 is 15 amino acids long. Germline loops: CDR1 MGHRA, CDR2 YSYEKL. After removal of 5 bases from V and 3 bases from J, the junction contained 7 bases not matched to a gene. As DNA, the CDR3 is TGCGCCAGCAGCAAGGACAGGCGCAACAATCAGCCCCAGCATTTT. Protein sequence: CASSKDRRNNQPQHF.

This chain links TRBV18 with TRBJ1-1, with D perhaps matching TRBD1 (6 bases). This CDR3 region has 13 residues. The ends were cut back, 6 bases at V and 3 bases at J, with 11 bases in the middle. CDR1 is KGHSH, CDR2 LQKENI, per germline. The CDR3: CASSAQGYTEAFF. In DNA, the CDR3 is TGTGCCAGCTCCGCACAGGGTTACACTGAAGCTTTCTTT.

The chain combines TRBV28 with TRBJ2-1, with 7 bases lining up with TRBD2. The ends lost 5 bases at V and 2 bases at J; junction bases unmatched: 6. The CDR3 covers 15 residues. Germline values: CDR1 MDHEN, CDR2 SYDVKM. CDR3 nucleotides: TGTGCCAGCAGTAACGGGGGGACGGCCTACAATGAGCAGTTCTTC. Amino acids: CASSNGGTAYNEQFF.

The chain uses TRBV9 and TRBJ1-1; the D is unclear. V lost 3 bases, J lost 7 bases, and 19 bases lay in between. CDR1 and CDR2 from the germline V gene are SGDLS and YYNGEE. This CDR3 region has 15 residues. The CDR3 loop reads CASSALPLRSREAFF. The CDR3 bases are TGTGCCAGCAGCGCCCTCCCCCTGAGGTCTCGTGAAGCTTTCTTT. Together with reference TRBV9 and TRBJ1-1, the CDR3 gives the full variable domain: DSGVTQTPKHLITATGQRVTLRCSPRSGDLSVYWYQQSLDQGLQFLIQYYNGEERAKGNILERFSAQQFPDLHSELNLSSLELGDSALYFCASSALPLRSREAFFGQGTRLTVV.

The chain employs TRBV5-4 and TRBJ2-1; TRBD1 matches 9 bases. This CDR3 contains 16 residues. Looked up from germline, CDR1 is SGHNT and CDR2 is YYREEE (reference sequence). With 4 bases clipped from V and 6 bases from J, the junction kept 11 bases outside the gene matches. CDR3 in amino acids: CASSEVDRGRGNEQFF. CDR3 DNA sequence: TGTGCCAGCAGCGAGGTGGACAGGGGTAGGGGCAATGAGCAGTTCTTC.

The chain employs TRBV5-1 and TRBJ2-7; D may be TRBD2 (7 bases). Per the germline V gene, CDR1 is SGHRS and CDR2 is YFSETQ. V gave up 3 bases and J gave up 0 bases, with 13 bases separating them. CDR3 length: 15 residues. CDR3 nucleotides: TGCGCCAGCAGCTCGACGGGGGGCTCCTCCTACGAGCAGTACTTC. Translating it yields CASSSTGGSSYEQYF.

This chain uses TRBV2 with TRBJ2-3, with D maybe TRBD1 (8 bases). CDR1 and CDR2 (germline): SNHLY, FYNNEI. CDR3 length: 14 residues. Trimming left V 8 bases short and J 4 bases short, with 16 bases between. CDR3 DNA: TGTGCCAGCGGTAGGACAGGGAGGGCAGATACGCAGTATTTT. Protein: CASGRTGRADTQYF.

The CDR3 reads CASSVDVFETGDESETQYF. DNA for the CDR3: TGTGCCAGCAGCGTAGATGTGTTCGAGACAGGGGACGAAAGCGAGACCCAGTACTTC. The V and J genes are TRBV9 and TRBJ2-5, with 8 positions matching TRBD1. J lost 5 bases, V lost 0 bases, and 18 bases had no gene match. Germline CDR1 reads SGDLS; CDR2 reads YYNGEE. This CDR3 region has 19 residues.

The chain joins TRBV14 to TRBJ2-1; D perhaps matches TRBD1 (6 bases). Per the germline V gene, CDR1 is SGHDN and CDR2 is FVKESK. V was cut by 3 bases and J by 4 bases, with 13 bases left in between. The CDR3 is 15 residues long. CDR3 nucleotide sequence: TGTGCCAGCAGCCATGGTGGGACAACATACAATGAGCAGTTCTTC. Translating it yields CASSHGGTTYNEQFF.